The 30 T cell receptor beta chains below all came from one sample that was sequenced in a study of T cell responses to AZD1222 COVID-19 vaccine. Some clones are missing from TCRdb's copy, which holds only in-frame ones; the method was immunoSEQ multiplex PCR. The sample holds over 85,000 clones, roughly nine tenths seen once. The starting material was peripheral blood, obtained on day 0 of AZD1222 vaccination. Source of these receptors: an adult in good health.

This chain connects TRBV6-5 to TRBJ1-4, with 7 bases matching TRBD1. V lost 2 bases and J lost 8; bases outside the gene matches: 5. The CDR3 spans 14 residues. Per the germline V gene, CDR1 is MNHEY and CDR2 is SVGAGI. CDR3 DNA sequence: TGTGCCAGCAGTTACGCGGGCAGGGGGGAAAAACTGTTTTTT. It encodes CASSYAGRGEKLFF.

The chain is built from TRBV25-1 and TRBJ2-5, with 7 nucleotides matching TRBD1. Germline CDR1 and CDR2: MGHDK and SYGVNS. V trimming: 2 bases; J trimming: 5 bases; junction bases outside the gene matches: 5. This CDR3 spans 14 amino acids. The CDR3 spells CASSEGTARETQYF. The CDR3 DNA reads TGTGCCAGCAGTGAAGGGACAGCTCGGGAGACCCAGTACTTC.

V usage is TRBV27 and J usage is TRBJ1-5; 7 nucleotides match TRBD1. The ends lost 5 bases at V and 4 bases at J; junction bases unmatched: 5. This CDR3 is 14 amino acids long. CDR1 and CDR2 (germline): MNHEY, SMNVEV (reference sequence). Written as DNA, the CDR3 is TGTGCCAGCAGTGTAAGACAGGGTAATCAGCCCCAGCATTTT. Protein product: CASSVRQGNQPQHF.

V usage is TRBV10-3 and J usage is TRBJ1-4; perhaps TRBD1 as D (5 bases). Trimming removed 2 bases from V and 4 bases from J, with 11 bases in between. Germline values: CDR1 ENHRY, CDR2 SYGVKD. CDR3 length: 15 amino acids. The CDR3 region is CAISEAGAGNEKLFF. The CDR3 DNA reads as TGTGCCATCAGTGAGGCCGGGGCCGGTAATGAAAAACTGTTTTTT.

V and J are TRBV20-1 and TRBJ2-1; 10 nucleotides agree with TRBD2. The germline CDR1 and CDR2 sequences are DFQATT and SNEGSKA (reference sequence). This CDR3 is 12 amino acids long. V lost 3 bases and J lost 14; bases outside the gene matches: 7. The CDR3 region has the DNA TGCAGTGCTAGTCTAAGCGGGAGGGCAGAGTTCTTC. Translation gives CSASLSGRAEFF.

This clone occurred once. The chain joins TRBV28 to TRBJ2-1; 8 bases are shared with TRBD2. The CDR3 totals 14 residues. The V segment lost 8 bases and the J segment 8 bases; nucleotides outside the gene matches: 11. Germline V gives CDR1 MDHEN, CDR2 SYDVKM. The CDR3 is CASRGRRGRDEQFF. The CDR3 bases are TGTGCCAGCCGCGGGAGGAGGGGAAGGGATGAGCAGTTCTTC.

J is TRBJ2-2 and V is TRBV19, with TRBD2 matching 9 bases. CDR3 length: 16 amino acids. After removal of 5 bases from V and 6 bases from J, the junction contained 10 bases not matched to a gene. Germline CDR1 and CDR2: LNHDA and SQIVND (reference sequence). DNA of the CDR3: TGTGCCAGTAGTCCCTTTAGCGGGAGAACCGCCGGGGAGCTGTTTTTT. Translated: CASSPFSGRTAGELFF.

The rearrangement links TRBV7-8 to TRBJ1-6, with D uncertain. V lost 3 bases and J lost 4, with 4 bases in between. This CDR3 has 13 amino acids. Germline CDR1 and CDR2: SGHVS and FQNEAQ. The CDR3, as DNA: TGTGCCAGCAGCTTCGGGTATAATTCACCCCTCCACTTT. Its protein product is CASSFGYNSPLHF.

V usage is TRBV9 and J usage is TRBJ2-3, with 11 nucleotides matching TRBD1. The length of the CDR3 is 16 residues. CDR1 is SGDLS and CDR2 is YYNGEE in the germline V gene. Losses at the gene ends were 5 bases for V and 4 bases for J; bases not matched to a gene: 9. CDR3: CASSSTGQGASDTQYF. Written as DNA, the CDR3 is TGTGCCAGCAGTTCTACCGGACAGGGGGCTTCAGATACGCAGTATTTT. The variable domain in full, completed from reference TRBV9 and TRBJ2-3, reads DSGVTQTPKHLITATGQRVTLRCSPRSGDLSVYWYQQSLDQGLQFLIQYYNGEERAKGNILERFSAQQFPDLHSELNLSSLELGDSALYFCASSSTGQGASDTQYFGPGTRLTVL.

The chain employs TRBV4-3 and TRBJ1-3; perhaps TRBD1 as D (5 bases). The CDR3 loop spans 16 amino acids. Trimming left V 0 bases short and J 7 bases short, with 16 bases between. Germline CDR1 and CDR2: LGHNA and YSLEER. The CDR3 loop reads CASSQDSRGGSNTIYF. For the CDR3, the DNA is TGCGCCAGCAGCCAAGATTCGAGGGGAGGAAGCAACACCATATATTTT.

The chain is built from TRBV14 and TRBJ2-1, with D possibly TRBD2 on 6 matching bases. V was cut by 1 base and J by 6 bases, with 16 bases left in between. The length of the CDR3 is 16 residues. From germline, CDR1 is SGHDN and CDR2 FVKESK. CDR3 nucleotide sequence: TGTGCCAGCAGCCAAGGGTACGGGAGTCGCCCCAATGAGCAGTTCTTC. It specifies CASSQGYGSRPNEQFF.

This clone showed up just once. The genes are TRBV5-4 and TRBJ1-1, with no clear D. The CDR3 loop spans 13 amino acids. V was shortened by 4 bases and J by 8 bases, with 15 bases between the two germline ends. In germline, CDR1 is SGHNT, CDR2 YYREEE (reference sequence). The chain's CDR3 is CASSAPGPQEAFF. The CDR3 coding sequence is TGTGCCAGCAGCGCCCCGGGCCCGCAAGAAGCTTTCTTT.

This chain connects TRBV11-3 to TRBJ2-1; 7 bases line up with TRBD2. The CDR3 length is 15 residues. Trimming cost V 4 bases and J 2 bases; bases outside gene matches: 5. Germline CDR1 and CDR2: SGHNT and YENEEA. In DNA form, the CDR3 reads TGTGCCAGCAGCTCCGCGAGCGGGACCTACAATGAGCAGTTCTTC. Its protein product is CASSSASGTYNEQFF.

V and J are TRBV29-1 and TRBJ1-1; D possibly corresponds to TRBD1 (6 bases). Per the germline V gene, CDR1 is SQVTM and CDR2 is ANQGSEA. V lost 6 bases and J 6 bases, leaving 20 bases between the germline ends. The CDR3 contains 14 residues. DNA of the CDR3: TGCAGCGTGTCGGGCCGACAGGATCTGGCTGAAGCTTTCTTT. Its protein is CSVSGRQDLAEAFF. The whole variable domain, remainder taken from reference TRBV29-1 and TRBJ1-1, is SAVISQKPSRDICQRGTSLTIQCQVDSQVTMMFWYRQQPGQSLTLIATANQGSEATYESGFVIDKFPISRPNLTFSTLTVSNMSPEDSSIYLCSVSGRQDLAEAFFGQGTRLTVV.

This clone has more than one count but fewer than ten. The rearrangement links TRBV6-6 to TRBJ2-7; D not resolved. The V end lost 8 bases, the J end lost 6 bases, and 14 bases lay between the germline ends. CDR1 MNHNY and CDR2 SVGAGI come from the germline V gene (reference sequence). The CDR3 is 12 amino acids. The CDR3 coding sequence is TGTGCCAGCTGGGGTGTAGCCGGCGAGCAGTACTTC. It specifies CASWGVAGEQYF.

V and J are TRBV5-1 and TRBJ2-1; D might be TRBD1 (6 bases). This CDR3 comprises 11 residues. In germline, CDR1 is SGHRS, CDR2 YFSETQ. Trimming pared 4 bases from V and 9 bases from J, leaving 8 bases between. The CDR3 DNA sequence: TGCGCCAGCAGCGAGGGGGTTGAGCAGTTCTTC. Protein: CASSEGVEQFF.

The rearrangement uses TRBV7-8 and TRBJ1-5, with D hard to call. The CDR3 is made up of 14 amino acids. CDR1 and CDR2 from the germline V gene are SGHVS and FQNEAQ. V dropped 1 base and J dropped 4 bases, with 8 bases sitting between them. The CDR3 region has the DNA TGTGCCAGCAGCTTAGAACAGTCGAATCAGCCCCAGCATTTT. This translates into CASSLEQSNQPQHF.

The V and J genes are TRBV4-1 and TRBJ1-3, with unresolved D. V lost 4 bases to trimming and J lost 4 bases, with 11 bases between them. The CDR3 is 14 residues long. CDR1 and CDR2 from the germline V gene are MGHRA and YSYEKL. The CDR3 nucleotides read TGCGCCAGCAGCCCAACCGACACGGGAAACACCATATATTTT. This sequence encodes CASSPTDTGNTIYF.

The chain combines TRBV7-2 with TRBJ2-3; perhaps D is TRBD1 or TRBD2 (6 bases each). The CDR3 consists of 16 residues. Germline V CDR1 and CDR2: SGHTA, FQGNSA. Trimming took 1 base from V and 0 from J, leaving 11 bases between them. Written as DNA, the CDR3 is TGTGCCAGCAGCTTAGGGTGGGGGGCTAGCACAGATACGCAGTATTTT. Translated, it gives CASSLGWGASTDTQYF. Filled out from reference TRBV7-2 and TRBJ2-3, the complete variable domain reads GAGVSQSPSNKVTEKGKDVELRCDPISGHTALYWYRQSLGQGLEFLIYFQGNSAPDKSGLPSDRFSAERTGGSVSTLTIQRTQQEDSAVYLCASSLGWGASTDTQYFGPGTRLTVL.

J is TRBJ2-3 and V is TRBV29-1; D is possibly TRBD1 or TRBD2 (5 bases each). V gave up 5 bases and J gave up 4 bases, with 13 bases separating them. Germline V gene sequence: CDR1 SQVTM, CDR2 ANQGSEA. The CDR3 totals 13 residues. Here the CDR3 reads CSVQGVGADTQYF. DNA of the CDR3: TGCAGCGTTCAAGGGGTCGGGGCAGATACGCAGTATTTT.

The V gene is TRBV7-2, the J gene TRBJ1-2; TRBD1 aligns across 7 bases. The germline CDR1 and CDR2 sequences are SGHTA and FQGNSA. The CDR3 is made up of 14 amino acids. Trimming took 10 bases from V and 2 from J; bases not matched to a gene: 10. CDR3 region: CAIVTGTVNYGYTF. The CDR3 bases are TGTGCCATTGTTACCGGGACAGTCAACTATGGCTACACCTTC.

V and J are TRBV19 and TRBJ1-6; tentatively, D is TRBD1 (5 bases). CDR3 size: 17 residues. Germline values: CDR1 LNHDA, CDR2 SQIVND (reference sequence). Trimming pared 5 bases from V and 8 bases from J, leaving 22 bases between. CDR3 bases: TGTGCCAGTAGTTTCCTGACCTCCAGGGAGACTCATTCACCCCTCCACTTT. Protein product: CASSFLTSRETHSPLHF.

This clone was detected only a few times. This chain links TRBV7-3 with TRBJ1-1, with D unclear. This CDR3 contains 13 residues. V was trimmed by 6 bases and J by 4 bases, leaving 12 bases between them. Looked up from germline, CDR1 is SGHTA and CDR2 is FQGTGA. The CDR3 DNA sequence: TGTGCCAGCAGGTCCCGGGTGTCCACTGAAGCTTTCTTT. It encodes CASRSRVSTEAFF.

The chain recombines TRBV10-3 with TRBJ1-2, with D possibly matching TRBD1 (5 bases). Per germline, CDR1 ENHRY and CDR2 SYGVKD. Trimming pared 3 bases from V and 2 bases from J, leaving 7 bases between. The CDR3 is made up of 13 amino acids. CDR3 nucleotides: TGTGCCATCAGTGATGGGGGAAACTATGGCTACACCTTC. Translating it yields CAISDGGNYGYTF.

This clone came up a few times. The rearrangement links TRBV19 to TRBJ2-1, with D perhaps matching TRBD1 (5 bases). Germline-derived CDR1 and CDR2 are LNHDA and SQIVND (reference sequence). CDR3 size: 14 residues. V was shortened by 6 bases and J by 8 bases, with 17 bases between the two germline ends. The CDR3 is CASRPQDGPYEQFF. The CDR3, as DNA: TGTGCCAGTAGGCCACAGGACGGACCCTATGAGCAGTTCTTC.

This CDR3 is CASSIRTGPFVEGYTF. For the CDR3, the DNA is TGTGCCAGCAGTATAAGGACAGGGCCCTTTGTAGAAGGCTACACCTTC. The chain carries TRBV6-2 or TRBV6-3 and TRBJ1-2, with TRBD1 identical over 8 bases. Germline trimming cut 5 bases from V and 8 bases from J; bases unmatched to any gene: 16. This CDR3 is built from 16 residues. CDR1 and CDR2 from the germline V gene are MNHEY and SVGEGT.

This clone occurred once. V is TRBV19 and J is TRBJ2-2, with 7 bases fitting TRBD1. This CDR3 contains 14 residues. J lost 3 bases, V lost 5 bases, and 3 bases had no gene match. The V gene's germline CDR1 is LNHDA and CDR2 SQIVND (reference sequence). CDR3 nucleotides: TGTGCCAGTAGTCGGGACAGTTACACCGGGGAGCTGTTTTTT. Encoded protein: CASSRDSYTGELFF.

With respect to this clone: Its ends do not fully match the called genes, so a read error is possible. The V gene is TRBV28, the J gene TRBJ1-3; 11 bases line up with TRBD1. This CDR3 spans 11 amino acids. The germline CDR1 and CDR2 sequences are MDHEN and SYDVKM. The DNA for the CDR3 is TGTGCCAGCAGTCCCGGGACAGGGGGGCATTTT. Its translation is CASSPGTGGHF.

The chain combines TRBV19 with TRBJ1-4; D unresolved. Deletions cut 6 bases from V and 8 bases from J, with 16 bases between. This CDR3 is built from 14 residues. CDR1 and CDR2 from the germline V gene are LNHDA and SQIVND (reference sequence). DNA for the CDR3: TGTGCCAGTAGGGTTGGGGTAAAGGAAGAAAAACTGTTTTTT. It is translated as CASRVGVKEEKLFF. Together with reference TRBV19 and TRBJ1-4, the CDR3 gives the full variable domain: DGGITQSPKYLFRKEGQNVTLSCEQNLNHDAMYWYRQDPGQGLRLIYYSQIVNDFQKGDIAEGYSVSREKKESFPLTVTSAQKNPTAFYLCASRVGVKEEKLFFGSGTQLSVL.

CDR3 sequence: CASSLAPLGLNTEAFF. CDR3 sequence (DNA): TGTGCCAGCAGCTTAGCCCCGCTAGGGTTGAACACTGAAGCTTTCTTT. The genes are TRBV7-8 and TRBJ1-1, with D unresolved. CDR3 length equals 16 residues. V shed 0 bases and J shed 0 bases, with 11 bases lying between them. Germline-derived CDR1 and CDR2 are SGHVS and FQNEAQ.